The T cell receptor beta chain described here comes from a study of blood T cells in healthy people across ages. A J-beta primer mix and a sample-barcoded 5' primer were used in a second PCR of roughly 7 to 12 cycles. One entry per CDR3 protein results from TCRdb running MiXCR on the 5' RACE reads. Of 1.5 million to 2 million distinct CDR3 sequences in the sample, 40% to 55% were seen once. V lost 7 bases to trimming and J lost 4 bases, with 7 bases between them. The CDR3 is 11 amino acids. CDR1 and CDR2 from the germline V gene are MNHNY and SVGAGI (reference sequence). This clonotype has ten or more counts.

The source of this sequence is a woman between 35 and 50 years old in good health. The chain employs TRBV6-6 and TRBJ2-5; maybe TRBD1 (6 bases). The sequenced sample was blood. CDR3 amino acids: CASKQGETQYF. CDR3 bases: TGTGCCAGCAAACAGGGAGAGACCCAGTACTTC.